Below are 5 T cell receptor beta chains sequenced from a single sample in a study of CD8 T cells in ankylosing spondylitis. TCRdb analysed the 5' RACE reads with MiXCR anew, one entry per CDR3 protein. The sample contains approximately 100,000 distinct CDR3 sequences, 8% to 10% of which appear only once. The sample was blood, either unsorted or a sorted T cell fraction (not recorded which). The receptors stem from a male donor with ankylosing spondylitis or in good health (not recorded which).

This clonotype has a count of ten or more. The CDR3 DNA sequence: TGTGCCAGCAGCGGGGGACAGGGGCTCGGAGAGACCCAGTACTTC. Its protein product is CASSGGQGLGETQYF. The chain links TRBV7-8 to TRBJ2-5; TRBD1 matches at 10 bases. The germline V gene encodes CDR1 SGHVS and CDR2 FQNEAQ. The CDR3 length is 15 residues. The junction had 7 bases not matched to a gene; V was cut back by 5 bases and J by 4 bases.

This clonotype occurred many times. The chain recombines TRBV29-1 with TRBJ2-2; perhaps D is TRBD1 or TRBD2 (6 bases each). V was shortened by 7 bases and J by 3 bases, with 15 bases between the two germline ends. CDR1 and CDR2 (germline): SQVTM, ANQGSEA. This CDR3 comprises 14 residues. DNA for the CDR3: TGCAGCGCCAGAGGGGGGCTGGACACCGGGGAGCTGTTTTTT. Its protein is CSARGGLDTGELFF.

This clonotype was seen many times. The rearrangement links TRBV7-2 to TRBJ1-1, with D perhaps matching TRBD1 (5 bases). The V gene's germline CDR1 is SGHTA and CDR2 FQGNSA. Trimming cost V 3 bases and J 1 base, with 9 bases left between them. The CDR3 runs 14 residues. CDR3: CASSLGGSNTEAFF. Written as DNA, the CDR3 is TGTGCCAGCAGCTTGGGGGGTTCGAACACTGAAGCTTTCTTT.

This clonotype was picked up many times. V is TRBV2 and J is TRBJ1-5, with D uncertain. V lost 2 bases and J lost 4, with 9 bases in between. Per the germline V gene, CDR1 is SNHLY and CDR2 is FYNNEI. This CDR3 has 14 amino acids. The CDR3: CASSEWSANQPQHF. CDR3 coding DNA: TGTGCCAGCAGTGAATGGTCAGCTAATCAGCCCCAGCATTTT.

This clonotype has a count of ten or more. This chain links TRBV20-1 with TRBJ1-5; tentative D call: TRBD1 (6 bases). From germline, CDR1 is DFQATT and CDR2 SNEGSKA (reference sequence). The CDR3 is 14 amino acids. Trimming shortened V by 5 bases and J by 2 bases, and 13 bases separated the two germline ends. This CDR3 is CSAAPGAGNQPQHF. The CDR3 bases are TGCAGTGCTGCCCCAGGGGCCGGCAATCAGCCCCAGCATTTT.